A single sample gave rise to the 17 T cell receptor beta chains below, sequenced in a study of cytomegalovirus exposure and HLA in healthy donors (dated by TCRdb to between 2016 and 2019). Library preparation employed the immunoSEQ multiplex PCR assay. A mixture of 60 forward primers for TCR Vbeta segments and 13 reverse primers for TCR Jbeta segments was used in the multiplex PCR. As stored in TCRdb, this immuneACCESS dataset retains in-frame rearrangements with V and J assigned. A fraction of the clones does not appear; measured against another copy, unresolved V genes explain less than half of the discrepancy, and the remainder lacks a known reason. Here the sample has approximately 160,000 clones; 55% to 70% occur a single time. In total, the top ten clones hold over 2.5% of the sample. Sequencing input: PBMCs. These receptors were obtained from a woman in her twenties or thirties in good health and CMV-seropositive.

The J gene is TRBJ1-1, the V gene TRBV7-6; 10 bases are shared with TRBD1. V lost 1 base to trimming and J lost 1 base; unmatched junction nucleotides: 9. From germline, CDR1 is SGHVS and CDR2 FNYEAQ. The CDR3 is made up of 18 amino acids. The CDR3 loop is CASSLELGGTGANTEAFF. CDR3 nucleotide sequence: TGTGCCAGCAGCTTAGAATTAGGGGGGACAGGGGCGAACACTGAAGCTTTCTTT.

On this clone itself: Other DNA sequences in the same sample also yield this CDR3. This chain links TRBV5-6 with TRBJ2-3; D may be TRBD2 (6 bases). V lost 3 bases and J lost 6, with 17 bases in between. Germline CDR1 is SGHDT and CDR2 is YYEEEE. This CDR3 spans 15 amino acids. This chain's CDR3 is CASSYRGGAADTQYF. DNA of the CDR3: TGTGCCAGCAGCTATAGGGGCGGGGCGGCGGATACGCAGTATTTT.

V is TRBV2 and J is TRBJ1-5; 8 nucleotides match TRBD1. CDR1 and CDR2 from the germline V gene are SNHLY and FYNNEI. With 6 bases clipped from V and 2 bases from J, the junction kept 3 bases outside the gene matches. The CDR3 extends over 14 amino acids. The CDR3 DNA follows: TGTGCCAGCAGCGCACAGGGGGGCAATCAGCCCCAGCATTTT. It yields the protein CASSAQGGNQPQHF. Filled out from reference TRBV2 and TRBJ1-5, the complete variable domain reads EPEVTQTPSHQVTQMGQEVILRCVPISNHLYFYWYRQILGQKVEFLVSFYNNEISEKSEIFDDQFSVERPDGSNFTLKIRSTKLEDSAMYFCASSAQGGNQPQHFGDGTRLSIL.

V gene TRBV11-2 combines with J gene TRBJ1-1; possible D gene TRBD1, 5 bases. The CDR3 length is 17 residues. Trimming shortened V by 6 bases and J by 4 bases, and 24 bases separated the two germline ends. Germline V gene sequence: CDR1 SGHAT, CDR2 FQNNGV. CDR3 DNA sequence: TGTGCCAGCAGATTTAGAACTGTAGGGCAGGGAAGCACTGAAGCTTTCTTT. Translating gives CASRFRTVGQGSTEAFF.

This clone was counted a few times. The chain combines TRBV10-3 with TRBJ2-3, with TRBD1 matching over 8 bases. Germline assignment: CDR1 ENHRY and CDR2 SYGVKD. This CDR3 is built from 15 residues. Trimming cost V 6 bases and J 0 bases; bases outside gene matches: 5. The DNA of the CDR3 is TGTGCCATCAGAGGGACAGGAGCTAGCACAGATACGCAGTATTTT. Translated, it gives CAIRGTGASTDTQYF.

V usage is TRBV2 and J usage is TRBJ1-4; maybe TRBD1 (6 bases). V dropped 6 bases and J dropped 11 bases, with 13 bases sitting between them. The CDR3 contains 12 residues. The V gene's germline CDR1 is SNHLY and CDR2 FYNNEI. The CDR3 DNA is TGTGCCAGCAGCATTGTCAGGGGTAAACTGTTTTTT. It yields the protein CASSIVRGKLFF.

The chain is built from TRBV11-3 and TRBJ2-1, with 12 bases lining up with TRBD2. Trimming cost V 5 bases and J 9 bases; bases outside gene matches: 14. There are 17 residues in the CDR3. Looked up from germline, CDR1 is SGHNT and CDR2 is YENEEA. For the CDR3, the DNA is TGTGCCAGCAGCCCTCTAGCGGGAGGGCCCTTTTTAGGTGAGCAGTTCTTC. As protein: CASSPLAGGPFLGEQFF.

As to this clone: Other DNA variants within this sample encode the same CDR3. This sequence joins TRBV27 and TRBJ1-2; 8 bases are shared with TRBD1. J gave up 7 bases and V 2 bases, and 3 bases lay outside the gene matches. Germline V gene lookup returns CDR1 MNHEY and CDR2 SMNVEV (reference sequence). CDR3 length: 13 residues. CDR3 in DNA: TGTGCCAGCAGTTTAGACAGGGGCGGTGGCTACACCTTC. It is translated as CASSLDRGGGYTF.

The chain employs TRBV28 and TRBJ1-5; D possibly corresponds to TRBD1 (6 bases). Trimming pared 2 bases from V and 7 bases from J, leaving 15 bases between. CDR1 is MDHEN, CDR2 SYDVKM, per germline. CDR3 length: 15 amino acids. The CDR3 loop is CASSLGAGVRQPQHF. CDR3 nucleotide sequence: TGTGCCAGCAGTTTAGGTGCAGGGGTAAGGCAGCCCCAGCATTTT.

The CDR3 region has the DNA TGTGCCAGCAGCTTGGGAGGACTAGCGGGGGGTAGCACAGATACGCAGTATTTT. Protein sequence: CASSLGGLAGGSTDTQYF. This chain uses TRBV5-6 with TRBJ2-3, with TRBD2 matching 14 bases. The J segment lost 0 bases and the V segment lost 0 bases, leaving 3 bases of the junction unmatched. The CDR3 totals 18 residues. Germline CDR1 and CDR2: SGHDT and YYEEEE.

The chain links TRBV11-2 to TRBJ1-2; 12 bases agree with TRBD1. Germline CDR1 is SGHAT and CDR2 is FQNNGV. This CDR3 comprises 16 residues. After removal of 1 base from V and 5 bases from J, the junction contained 5 bases not matched to a gene. CDR3 coding DNA: TGTGCCAGCAGCTTAGCTGGGACAGGGGGCGTATATGGCTACACCTTC. Encoded protein: CASSLAGTGGVYGYTF.

This clone was found once. This chain connects TRBV28 to TRBJ1-1, with 10 bases lining up with TRBD1. The CDR3 runs 15 residues. J was trimmed by 6 bases and V by 6 bases; bases with no gene match: 10. Germline CDR1 and CDR2: MDHEN and SYDVKM. This CDR3 reads CASSPISDRGPEAFF. CDR3 DNA sequence: TGTGCCAGCAGCCCTATATCAGACAGGGGGCCTGAAGCTTTCTTT.

The rearrangement joins TRBV9 to TRBJ2-1; the match to TRBD2 covers 11 bases. V lost 4 bases and J lost 9; bases outside the gene matches: 9. The CDR3 runs to 15 residues. Germline CDR1 and CDR2: SGDLS and YYNGEE. CDR3 coding DNA: TGTGCCAGCAGCCCCCCGGCTAGCGGGGGGTTTGAGCAGTTCTTC. It is translated as CASSPPASGGFEQFF.

In DNA form, the CDR3 reads TGTGCCAGCCGTGGCGGCAGAGTTTTCAATCAGCCCCAGCATTTT. As protein: CASRGGRVFNQPQHF. The chain has TRBV19 and TRBJ1-5; D is uncertain. CDR3 length equals 15 residues. Germline V gives CDR1 LNHDA, CDR2 SQIVND (reference sequence). V was shortened by 9 bases and J by 3 bases, with 18 bases between the two germline ends.

The chain links TRBV27 to TRBJ2-7; tentatively, D is TRBD1 (5 bases). V shed 0 bases and J shed 13 bases, with 16 bases lying between them. CDR3 length equals 13 residues. Germline values: CDR1 MNHEY, CDR2 SMNVEV (reference sequence). The CDR3 spells CASSLSSSTRVYF. The CDR3 DNA reads as TGTGCCAGCAGTTTATCGTCGTCGACCAGGGTATACTTC.

This clone was observed a handful of times. This chain joins TRBV6-4 and TRBJ2-1; TRBD2 matches at 9 bases. Looked up from germline, CDR1 is MRHNA and CDR2 is SNTAGT. The CDR3 is 15 residues long. V trimming: 4 bases; J trimming: 7 bases; junction bases outside the gene matches: 8. This CDR3 is CASSGIAGAVNEQFF. The CDR3 region has the DNA TGTGCCAGCAGTGGGATAGCGGGAGCCGTAAATGAGCAGTTCTTC.

There are a few counts of this clone. J is TRBJ2-7 and V is TRBV6-5; 8 nucleotides align to TRBD2. CDR1 MNHEY and CDR2 SVGAGI come from the germline V gene. The trim removed 4 bases at V and 5 bases at J, leaving 10 bases unmatched. This CDR3 is 15 amino acids long. The CDR3 coding sequence is TGTGCCAGCAGTTTCTGGGCCGGCGGGGGGAACGAGCAGTACTTC. Amino acid sequence: CASSFWAGGGNEQYF.